Listed below are T cell receptor beta chains from one sample, sequenced in a study of blood T cell repertoires in COVID-19. TCRdb's table, derived via immunoSEQ multiplex PCR, lists solely in-frame clones and lacks some. The sample consists of approximately 75,000 clones, around 83% of them appearing once. Input material: peripheral blood. These receptor sequences come from a man between 25 and 39 years old with COVID-19, enrolled during active disease. CDR3s include the opening cysteine and the closing phenylalanine or tryptophan.

TRBJ1-1 TRBV5-1 CASSRRTDSTEAFF
TRBJ2-7 TRBV9 CASSETGSYEQYF
TRBJ2-3 TRBV5-1 CASSGGQTGDTQYF
TRBJ2-3 TRBV18 CASSPRTGGGDTQYF
TRBJ1-1 TRBV18 CASSPLRGGNTEAFF
TRBJ2-7 TRBV19 CASTRDFKGAEQYF
TRBJ2-5 TRBV27 CASSPLRGGREAETQYF
TRBJ1-5 TRBV5-6 CAASRGRRLQPQHF
TRBJ2-5 TRBV28 CASSQMRETQYF
TRBJ1-2 TRBV18 CASSPLDRGRDGYTF
TRBJ1-2 TRBV7-9 CASSPGQGYGYTF
TRBJ2-7 TRBV29-1 CSVEWGSVDEQYF
TRBJ1-4 TRBV25-1 CASSDPGHLNEKLFF
TRBJ1-4 TRBV18 CASSLLREEKLFF
TRBJ2-7 TRBV5-8 CASIRRASSYEQYF
TRBJ1-5 TRBV9 CASSPGGYSNQPQHF
TRBJ2-2 TRBV21-1 CASRSQASANTGELFF
TRBJ1-5 TRBV10-2 CASSDRTGSGANQPQHF
TRBJ1-1 TRBV11-2 CASSLEAWRAMNTEAFF
TRBJ2-7 TRBV19 CASSIEGERNPTYEQYF
TRBJ1-1 TRBV9 CASSGTGGRMGVGAFF
TRBJ2-7 TRBV18 CASSPPINSREQYF
TRBJ1-1 TRBV5-6 CASSLSIGNTEAFF
TRBJ1-1 TRBV5-4 CASSWGRNTEAFF
TRBJ1-6 TRBV18 CASSPGSRAGVSNSPLHF
TRBJ1-2 TRBV9 CASSVGRRQGADGYTF
TRBJ2-4 TRBV28 CASSLVQGLGNIQYF
TRBJ1-4 TRBV3-1/TRBV3-2 CASSQKDREREKLFF
TRBJ1-5 TRBV28 CASSPLAGSNQPQHF
TRBJ2-7 TRBV6-2/TRBV6-3 CASSYSSRLAGAEQYF
TRBJ2-7 TRBV6-1 CASSEAGRGTGSYEQYF
TRBJ1-5 TRBV2 CASSRYSNQPQHF
TRBJ2-5 TRBV2 CASSEARGETQYF
TRBJ2-6 TRBV5-1 CASSSSTVGAGANVLTF
TRBJ1-4 TRBV28 CATRAINEKLFF
TRBJ1-4 TRBV11-2 CASSLGQGTTTINEKLFF
TRBJ2-7 TRBV28 CASKAGGYEQYF
TRBJ2-1 TRBV19 CASTTGGAYNEQFF
TRBJ2-7 TRBV4-1 CASSQAPSGTYEQYF
TRBJ2-3 TRBV6-6 CASSPQDRVDTQYF
TRBJ2-7 TRBV19 CASSRQRNYEQYF
TRBJ2-1 TRBV4-2 CASSQGEGGYNEQFF
TRBJ2-1 TRBV5-4 CASSLASGRSYNEQFF
TRBJ1-2 TRBV6-5 CASSLGRDRVGYTF
TRBJ2-3 TRBV24-1 CATSDSSPGHFFSTDTQYF
TRBJ1-5 TRBV28 CASSLSRGAAKDQPQHF
TRBJ2-1 TRBV10-3 CAISGQGASNEQFF
TRBJ1-3 TRBV12-3/TRBV12-4 CATQENTIYF
TRBJ2-4 TRBV7-8 CASSLLGRAIGRENIQYF
TRBJ1-4 TRBV29-1 CSVGEGRGKLFF
TRBJ2-3 TRBV5-1 CASSSGLAGVVDTQYF
TRBJ1-5 TRBV6-2/TRBV6-3 CASSDQEPQHF